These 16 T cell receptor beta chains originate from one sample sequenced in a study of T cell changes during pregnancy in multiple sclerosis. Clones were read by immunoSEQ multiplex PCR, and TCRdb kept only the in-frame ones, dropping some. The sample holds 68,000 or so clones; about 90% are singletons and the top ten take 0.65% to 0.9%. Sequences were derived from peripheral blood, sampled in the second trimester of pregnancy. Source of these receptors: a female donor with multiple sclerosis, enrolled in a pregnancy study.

The CDR3 DNA follows: TGCGCCAGCAGCTTGGCGGGCAATGAGCAGTTCTTC. Its protein product is CASSLAGNEQFF. The J gene is TRBJ2-1, the V gene TRBV5-1, with unresolved D. Germline lookup yields CDR1 SGHRS and CDR2 YFSETQ. The V and J ends lost 0 bases and 6 bases respectively, with 4 bases between them. The length of the CDR3 is 12 residues.

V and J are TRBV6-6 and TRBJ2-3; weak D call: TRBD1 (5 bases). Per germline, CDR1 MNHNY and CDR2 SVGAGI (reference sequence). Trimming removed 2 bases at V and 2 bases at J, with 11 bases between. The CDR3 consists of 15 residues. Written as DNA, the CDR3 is TGTGCCAGCAGTTACCTCTTGGACACCACAGATACGCAGTATTTT. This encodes CASSYLLDTTDTQYF.

The CDR3 DNA follows: TGTGCCAGCAGCTCCCCTGGCTTTGGAGAGACCCAGTACTTC. It specifies CASSSPGFGETQYF. This chain joins TRBV5-4 and TRBJ2-5, with D uncertain. Trimming cost V 3 bases and J 4 bases, with 13 bases left between them. Per germline, CDR1 SGHNT and CDR2 YYREEE (reference sequence). This CDR3 comprises 14 residues. The full variable domain, in which reference TRBV5-4 and TRBJ2-5 provide the parts outside the CDR3, is ETGVTQSPTHLIKTRGQQVTLRCSSQSGHNTVSWYQQALGQGPQFIFQYYREEENGRGNFPPRFSGLQFPNYSSELNVNALELDDSALYLCASSSPGFGETQYFGPGTRLLVL.

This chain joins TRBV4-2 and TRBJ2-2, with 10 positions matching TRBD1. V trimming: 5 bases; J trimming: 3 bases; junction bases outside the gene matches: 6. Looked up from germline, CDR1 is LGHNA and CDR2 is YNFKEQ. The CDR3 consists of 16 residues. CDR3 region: CASSIRGTGDTGELFF. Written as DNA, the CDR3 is TGTGCCAGCAGCATCCGCGGGACAGGGGACACCGGGGAGCTGTTTTTT.

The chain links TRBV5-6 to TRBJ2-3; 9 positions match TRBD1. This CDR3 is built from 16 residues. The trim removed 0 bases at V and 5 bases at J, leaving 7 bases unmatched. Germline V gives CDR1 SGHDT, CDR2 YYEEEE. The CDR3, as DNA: TGTGCCAGCAGCTTGGAAGGGACAGGGTACTTAGATACGCAGTATTTT. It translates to CASSLEGTGYLDTQYF.

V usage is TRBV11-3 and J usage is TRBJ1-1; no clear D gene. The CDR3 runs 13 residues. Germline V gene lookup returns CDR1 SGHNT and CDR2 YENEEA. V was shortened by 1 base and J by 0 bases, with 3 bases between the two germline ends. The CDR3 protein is CASSLGVNTEAFF. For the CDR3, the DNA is TGTGCCAGCAGCTTAGGCGTGAACACTGAAGCTTTCTTT.

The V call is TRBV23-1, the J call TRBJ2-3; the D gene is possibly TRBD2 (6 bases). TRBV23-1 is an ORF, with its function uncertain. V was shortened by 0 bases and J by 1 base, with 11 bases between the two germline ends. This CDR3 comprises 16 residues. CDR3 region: CASSQSTSPCTDTQYF. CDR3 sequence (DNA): TGCGCCAGCAGTCAATCAACTAGCCCATGCACAGATACGCAGTATTTT.

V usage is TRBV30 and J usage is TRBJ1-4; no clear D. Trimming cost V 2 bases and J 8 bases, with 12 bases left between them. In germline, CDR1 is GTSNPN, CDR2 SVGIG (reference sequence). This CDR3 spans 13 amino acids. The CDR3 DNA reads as TGTGCCTGGAGTCAGCACGGGTGGGAAAAACTGTTTTTT. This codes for CAWSQHGWEKLFF.

The CDR3 DNA follows: TGCAGCGCCTCGACAGGGAATCAGCCCCAGCATTTT. This gives the protein CSASTGNQPQHF. The chain uses TRBV29-1 and TRBJ1-5; 7 bases match TRBD1. CDR3 length: 12 amino acids. The V gene's germline CDR1 is SQVTM and CDR2 ANQGSEA. V dropped 7 bases and J dropped 4; count of bases not matched to a gene: 4.

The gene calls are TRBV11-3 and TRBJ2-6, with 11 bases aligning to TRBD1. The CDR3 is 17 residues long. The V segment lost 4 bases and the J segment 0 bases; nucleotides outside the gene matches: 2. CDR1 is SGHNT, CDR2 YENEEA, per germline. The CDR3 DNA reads TGTGCCAGCAGCTCCGGGACAGGGGGCTCTGGGGCCAACGTCCTGACTTTC. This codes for CASSSGTGGSGANVLTF.

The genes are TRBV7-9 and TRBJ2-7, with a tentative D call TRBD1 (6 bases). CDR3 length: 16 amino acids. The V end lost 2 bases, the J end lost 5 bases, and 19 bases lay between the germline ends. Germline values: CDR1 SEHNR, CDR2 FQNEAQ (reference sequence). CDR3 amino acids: CASSLIHRAIGHEQYF. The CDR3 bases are TGTGCCAGCAGCTTAATTCACAGGGCTATCGGTCACGAGCAGTACTTC.

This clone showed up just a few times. The CDR3 loop is CATSRGGQGNYGYTF. The CDR3, as DNA: TGTGCCACCAGCAGAGGGGGACAGGGAAACTATGGCTACACCTTC. This chain connects TRBV15 to TRBJ1-2; TRBD1 matches 9 bases. The germline CDR1 and CDR2 sequences are LNHNV and YYDKDF (reference sequence). The ends lost 1 base at V and 2 bases at J; junction bases unmatched: 2. CDR3 size: 15 residues.

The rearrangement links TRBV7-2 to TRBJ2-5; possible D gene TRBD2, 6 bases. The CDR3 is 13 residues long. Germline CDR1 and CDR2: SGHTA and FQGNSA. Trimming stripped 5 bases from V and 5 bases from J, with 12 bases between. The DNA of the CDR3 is TGTGCCAGCAGCCGCCGACTAGGGGAGACCCAGTACTTC. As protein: CASSRRLGETQYF.

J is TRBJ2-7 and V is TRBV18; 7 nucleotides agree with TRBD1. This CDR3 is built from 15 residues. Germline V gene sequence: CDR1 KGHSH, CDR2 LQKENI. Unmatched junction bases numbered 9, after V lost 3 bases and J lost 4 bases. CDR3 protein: CASSPYRDRAYEQYF. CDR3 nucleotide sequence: TGTGCCAGCTCACCGTACCGGGACAGAGCATACGAGCAGTACTTC.

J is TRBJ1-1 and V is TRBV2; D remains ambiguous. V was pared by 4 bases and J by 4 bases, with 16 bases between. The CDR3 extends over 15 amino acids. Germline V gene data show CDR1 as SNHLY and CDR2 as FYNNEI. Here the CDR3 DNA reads TGTGCCAGCAGTGTTCTCGGGGTCCCTGGCACTGAAGCTTTCTTT. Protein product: CASSVLGVPGTEAFF. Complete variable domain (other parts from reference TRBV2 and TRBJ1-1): EPEVTQTPSHQVTQMGQEVILRCVPISNHLYFYWYRQILGQKVEFLVSFYNNEISEKSEIFDDQFSVERPDGSNFTLKIRSTKLEDSAMYFCASSVLGVPGTEAFFGQGTRLTVV.

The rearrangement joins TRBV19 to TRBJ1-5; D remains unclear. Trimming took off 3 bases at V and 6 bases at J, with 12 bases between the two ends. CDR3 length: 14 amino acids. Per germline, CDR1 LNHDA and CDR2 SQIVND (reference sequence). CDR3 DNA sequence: TGTGCCAGTAGTATCGGGTCCGGCGTTCAGCCCCAGCATTTT. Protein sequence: CASSIGSGVQPQHF.